This record concerns one T cell receptor (beta chain) sequence. The target antigen is unknown. Here immunoSEQ multiplex PCR was the method, and the copy in TCRdb shows in-frame clones only, minus some. The sample lists 340,000 or so clones; nearly 95% were seen once. This entry comes from a study of brain T cells in children with intractable seizures. Time point meaning: blood from clinic visit 5 months post-surgery; TSC patient then seizure free. Only cases whose brain tissue showed the highest T cell transcript signatures were sequenced. Study-wide results and caveats: Absence of clones before surgery may stem from lower sequencing depth. Patients' HCMV serostatus was unknown; virus specificity rests on CDR3 similarity alone.

The CDR3 spans 13 residues. With 3 bases clipped from V and 10 bases from J, the junction kept 3 bases outside the gene matches. CDR1 and CDR2 (germline): LNHDA, SQIVND (reference sequence). The chain employs TRBV19 and TRBJ1-6, with TRBD1 matching 7 bases. The receptor was isolated from a boy younger than two with tuberous sclerosis and intractable seizures. Here the sequenced sample was peripheral blood, taken around 5 months after surgery. The CDR3: CASSITGDSPLHF. The CDR3 coding sequence is TGTGCCAGTAGTATCACAGGGGACTCACCCCTCCACTTT.